The present TCR beta chain was sequenced within a study of CD8 T cells in Susac syndrome. Random-hexamer reverse transcription was applied to roughly 0.5 to 1 ug RNA. By means of immunoSEQ multiplex PCR, TCR beta CDR3 spanning 54 Vbeta and 13 Jbeta underwent amplification. TCRdb reprocessed the immunoSEQ multiplex PCR reads via MiXCR and lists one record per CDR3 protein. This sample carries fewer than 150,000 distinct CDR3 sequences, approximately 95% of them seen once, and the ten largest clones take roughly 0.29%. Trimming pared 6 bases from V and 5 bases from J, leaving 11 bases between. Germline CDR1 and CDR2: LNHNV and YYDKDF (reference sequence). The CDR3 sequence is 13 residues long.

The chain couples TRBV15 to TRBJ2-1; the D gene is possibly TRBD1 (5 bases). This receptor was identified in a human donor in good health. The sample was CD8+ T cells from PBMCs. In DNA form, the CDR3 reads TGTGCCACCAGGAGGACACCTAACAATGAGCAGTTCTTC. Translating it yields CATRRTPNNEQFF.